The sequence of this T cell receptor beta chain was determined in a study of T cell responses to AZD1222 COVID-19 vaccine. Study-level points and caveats: Close to half of spike-specific TCRs reportedly recognize unmutated variant regions. Scientists sampled the repertoires only once the peak T cell response had passed. A mostly white British donor set with more females was recruited, and clonal diversity was possibly underestimated.

The count of this clone is one. Its cognate antigen is unknown. The ends were cut back, 0 bases at V and 6 bases at J, with 11 bases in the middle. The CDR3 runs to 15 residues. CDR1 is MNHNY, CDR2 SVGAGI, per germline (reference sequence). The table came from immunoSEQ multiplex PCR; TCRdb's copy has only in-frame clones and leaves some out. The sample holds 84,000 or so clones; around nine tenths are singletons and the top ten take around 3%. The sequence was collected from an adult in good health. This rearrangement joins TRBV6-6 to TRBJ1-4; D not resolved. The material sequenced was peripheral blood, taken on day 0 of AZD1222 vaccination. As DNA, the CDR3 is TGTGCCAGCAGTTACTCCCCCCTGGGGTATGAAAAACTGTTTTTT. This codes for CASSYSPLGYEKLFF.